This T cell receptor beta chain is from a study of blood T cell repertoires in COVID-19. Looking at the study overall: The United States, Italy and Spain were the sources of the acute and convalescent COVID-19 samples. The cDNA or gDNA used as material had been derived from T cells, B-cell-depleted T cells, or PBMCs.

The authors' processing: Cell counts per sample came from amplifying reference gene primers. Sequenced by immunoSEQ multiplex PCR; TCRdb stores in-frame clones only, minus some. The V and J calls and the clone size are those of that table, but D and trimming were determined from the DNA. The sample gives around 170,000 clones, about 87% of which show up once; about 3.9% is in the top ten. The germline CDR1 and CDR2 sequences are MDHEN and SYDVKM. The CDR3 extends over 14 amino acids. The J segment lost 4 bases and the V segment lost 7 bases, leaving 8 bases of the junction unmatched. This clone is a singleton in its sample.

The TCR originated in a woman aged 25 to 39 with acute or convalescent COVID-19. The rearrangement links TRBV28 to TRBJ1-1, with 8 bases identical to TRBD1. Sequenced input: peripheral blood. The CDR3 here is CASTPGQGSTEAFF. CDR3 sequence (DNA): TGTGCCAGCACTCCAGGACAGGGTAGCACTGAAGCTTTCTTT.